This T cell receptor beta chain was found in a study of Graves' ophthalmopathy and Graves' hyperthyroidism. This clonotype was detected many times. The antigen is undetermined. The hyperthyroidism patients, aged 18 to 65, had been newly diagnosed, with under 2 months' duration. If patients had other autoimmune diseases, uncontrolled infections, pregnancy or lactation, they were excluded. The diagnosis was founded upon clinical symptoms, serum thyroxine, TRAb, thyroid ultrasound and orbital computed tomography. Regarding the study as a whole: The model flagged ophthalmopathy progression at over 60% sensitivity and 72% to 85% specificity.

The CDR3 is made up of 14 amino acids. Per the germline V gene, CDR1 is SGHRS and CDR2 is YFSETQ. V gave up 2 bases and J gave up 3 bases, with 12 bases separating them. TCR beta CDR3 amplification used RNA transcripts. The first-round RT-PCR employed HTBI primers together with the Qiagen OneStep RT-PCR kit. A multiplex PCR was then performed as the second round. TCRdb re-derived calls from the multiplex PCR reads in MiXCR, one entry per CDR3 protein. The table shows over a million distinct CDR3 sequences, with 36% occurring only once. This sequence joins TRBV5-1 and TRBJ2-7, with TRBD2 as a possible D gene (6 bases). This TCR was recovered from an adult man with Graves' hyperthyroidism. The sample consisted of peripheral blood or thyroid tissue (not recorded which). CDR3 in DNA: TGCGCCAGCAGCTTCGGAGGGGAAGACTACGAGCAGTACTTC. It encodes CASSFGGEDYEQYF. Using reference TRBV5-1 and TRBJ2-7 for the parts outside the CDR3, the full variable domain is KAGVTQTPRYLIKTRGQQVTLSCSPISGHRSVSWYQQTPGQGLQFLFEYFSETQRNKGNFPGRFSGRQFSNSRSEMNVSTLELGDSALYLCASSFGGEDYEQYFGPGTRLTVT.